Following are 24 T cell receptor beta chains from one sample sequenced in a study of CD8+ T cells in alopecia areata. It was cDNA, reverse transcribed from extracted RNA, that served as the sequencing template. Data came from immunoSEQ multiplex PCR; TCRdb stores just in-frame clones and leaves some out. This table has 110,000 or so clones, roughly three fifths appearing once. Treatment reported: oral pan-JAK inhibitor, 5-10 mg twice daily. Sequencing was performed on CD4+ T cells sorted from blood, taken at week 24, from a patient treated with tofacitinib. Receptors originate from a human donor with alopecia areata.

The chain has TRBV18 and TRBJ2-4; 9 bases are a match to TRBD2. Germline trimming cut 0 bases from V and 2 bases from J; bases unmatched to any gene: 14. The CDR3 has 20 residues. Looked up from germline, CDR1 is KGHSH and CDR2 is LQKENI. CDR3 protein: CASSPPGNSGGGWTKNIQYF. DNA for the CDR3: TGTGCCAGCTCACCACCGGGAAATAGCGGGGGCGGCTGGACCAAAAACATTCAGTACTTC.

The chain employs TRBV27 and TRBJ2-7; D remains ambiguous. V was trimmed by 6 bases and J by 3 bases, leaving 12 bases between them. Germline values: CDR1 MNHEY, CDR2 SMNVEV (reference sequence). The CDR3 is 13 amino acids. The CDR3 DNA sequence: TGTGCCAGCAGCCCCGGACCCGACTACGAGCAGTACTTC. Residues: CASSPGPDYEQYF.

The V and J genes are TRBV4-2 and TRBJ1-2, with no clear D. Germline V gives CDR1 LGHNA, CDR2 YNFKEQ. The V end was cut by 1 base, the J end by 8 bases, with 17 bases between. The CDR3 extends over 15 amino acids. The CDR3 region is CASSQVTATTRGYTF. CDR3 in DNA: TGTGCCAGCAGCCAAGTAACCGCCACTACTCGGGGCTACACCTTC.

The V and J genes are TRBV9 and TRBJ2-7; D may match TRBD1 or TRBD2 (5 bases each). The CDR3 runs 14 residues. Germline CDR1 reads SGDLS; CDR2 reads YYNGEE. Between the trimmed V and J ends, which lost 3 bases and 4 bases, there was a span of 14 bases. For the CDR3, the DNA is TGTGCCAGCAGCGCGGACCAAGAGGGGTACGAGCAGTACTTC. The encoded protein is CASSADQEGYEQYF.

The rearrangement uses TRBV10-3 and TRBJ2-5; TRBD1 might be the D (6 bases). Germline CDR1 is ENHRY and CDR2 is SYGVKD. CDR3 length: 15 amino acids. The V end was cut by 3 bases, the J end by 7 bases, with 18 bases between. The CDR3: CAISEGAGAWGTQYF. As DNA, the CDR3 is TGTGCCATCAGTGAAGGTGCAGGGGCCTGGGGGACCCAGTACTTC.

The chain carries TRBV29-1 and TRBJ1-1; weak D call: TRBD1 (5 bases). The CDR3 extends over 13 amino acids. V lost 8 bases and J lost 11, with 24 bases in between. The germline V gene has CDR1 SQVTM and CDR2 ANQGSEA. The DNA for the CDR3 is TGCAGCTTCAGACAGTATACGGGTATGGAGGCTTTCTTT. This translates into CSFRQYTGMEAFF.

The chain combines TRBV7-2 with TRBJ2-3; 9 bases agree with TRBD1. The CDR3 spans 15 residues. Losses at the gene ends were 4 bases for V and 1 base for J; bases not matched to a gene: 3. CDR1 SGHTA and CDR2 FQGNSA come from the germline V gene. The CDR3 nucleotides are TGTGCCAGCAGCTCCAGACAGGGGGGCACAGATACGCAGTATTTT. Translation gives CASSSRQGGTDTQYF.

This clone was detected a few times. V usage is TRBV4-3 and J usage is TRBJ2-2, with D hard to call. V was pared by 0 bases and J by 4 bases, with 12 bases between. CDR3 length equals 16 residues. In germline, CDR1 is LGHNA, CDR2 YSLEER. The CDR3 loop reads CASSQDLTLGTGELFF. The CDR3, as DNA: TGCGCCAGCAGCCAAGATCTGACTTTGGGCACCGGGGAGCTGTTTTTT.

The chain employs TRBV5-1 and TRBJ1-2; D not resolved. This CDR3 has 17 amino acids. V was trimmed by 0 bases and J by 1 base, leaving 16 bases between them. The germline V gene encodes CDR1 SGHRS and CDR2 YFSETQ. CDR3 coding DNA: TGCGCCAGCAGCTTGGGTAGGAACAGACCAAGTAACTATGGCTACACCTTC. Amino acid sequence: CASSLGRNRPSNYGYTF.

The chain has TRBV7-2 and TRBJ1-2; D unresolved. The CDR3 runs to 14 residues. Germline lookup yields CDR1 SGHTA and CDR2 FQGNSA. Trimming left V 1 base short and J 2 bases short, with 8 bases between. The CDR3 spells CASSLGGRNYGYTF. The CDR3 bases are TGTGCCAGCAGCTTAGGTGGCAGGAACTATGGCTACACCTTC.

The chain recombines TRBV5-1 with TRBJ1-2; the D gene is possibly TRBD1 (5 bases). Trimming pared 4 bases from V and 5 bases from J, leaving 15 bases between. The CDR3 spans 14 residues. Germline V gene sequence: CDR1 SGHRS, CDR2 YFSETQ. For the CDR3, the DNA is TGCGCCAGCAGCCCCGGACAAGTCGCGTATGGCTACACCTTC. Translation gives CASSPGQVAYGYTF. The whole variable domain, remainder taken from reference TRBV5-1 and TRBJ1-2, is KAGVTQTPRYLIKTRGQQVTLSCSPISGHRSVSWYQQTPGQGLQFLFEYFSETQRNKGNFPGRFSGRQFSNSRSEMNVSTLELGDSALYLCASSPGQVAYGYTFGSGTRLTVV.

This clone has more than one count but fewer than ten. The CDR3 here is CASRGKAGYTF. In nucleotides, the CDR3 is TGTGCCAGCAGGGGCAAGGCGGGCTACACCTTC. This chain connects TRBV9 to TRBJ1-2; D remains unclear. V shed 5 bases and J shed 8 bases, with 10 bases lying between them. Germline lookup yields CDR1 SGDLS and CDR2 YYNGEE. The CDR3 is 11 amino acids.

The CDR3 region is CASRDFLRDTSYSPLHF. CDR3 in DNA: TGTGCCAGCAGGGACTTCTTACGGGACACGTCGTATTCACCCCTCCACTTT. The chain links TRBV7-2 to TRBJ1-6; D is possibly TRBD1 (6 bases). CDR1 and CDR2 (germline): SGHTA, FQGNSA. This CDR3 contains 17 residues. V was cut by 6 bases and J by 8 bases, with 23 bases left in between. The variable domain in full, completed from reference TRBV7-2 and TRBJ1-6, reads GAGVSQSPSNKVTEKGKDVELRCDPISGHTALYWYRQSLGQGLEFLIYFQGNSAPDKSGLPSDRFSAERTGGSVSTLTIQRTQQEDSAVYLCASRDFLRDTSYSPLHFGNGTRLTVT.

This chain links TRBV6-5 with TRBJ2-7, with 9 bases that match TRBD1. V trimming: 6 bases; J trimming: 3 bases; junction bases outside the gene matches: 9. The germline gives CDR1 MNHEY, CDR2 SVGAGI. The CDR3 has 15 amino acids. CDR3 sequence (DNA): TGTGCCAGCAGCCCCTACGGGACAGGGATCTACGAGCAGTACTTC. Encoded protein: CASSPYGTGIYEQYF.

The chain couples TRBV5-1 to TRBJ2-7, with 7 bases that match TRBD1. The germline CDR1 and CDR2 sequences are SGHRS and YFSETQ. This CDR3 is built from 15 residues. With 4 bases clipped from V and 5 bases from J, the junction kept 12 bases outside the gene matches. CDR3 DNA sequence: TGCGCCAGCAGCCCTCAGGCAGGGGGATCGGACGAGCAGTACTTC. Translation: CASSPQAGGSDEQYF. Filled out from reference TRBV5-1 and TRBJ2-7, the complete variable domain reads KAGVTQTPRYLIKTRGQQVTLSCSPISGHRSVSWYQQTPGQGLQFLFEYFSETQRNKGNFPGRFSGRQFSNSRSEMNVSTLELGDSALYLCASSPQAGGSDEQYFGPGTRLTVT.

The rearrangement uses TRBV7-9 and TRBJ1-4, with D maybe TRBD1 (6 bases). The V end lost 1 base, the J end lost 7 bases, and 13 bases lay between the germline ends. This CDR3 is 15 amino acids long. CDR1 is SEHNR, CDR2 FQNEAQ, per germline (reference sequence). The CDR3 DNA follows: TGTGCCAGCAGCTTAGACAGGGTCGGTAGTGAAAAACTGTTTTTT. Its translation is CASSLDRVGSEKLFF.

CDR3 in amino acids: CAWSRNRWDGYTF. The DNA for the CDR3 is TGTGCCTGGAGTCGAAACCGGTGGGATGGCTACACCTTC. This chain connects TRBV30 to TRBJ1-2; D call uncertain. V lost 2 bases to trimming and J lost 6 bases, with 13 bases between them. Germline V gene data show CDR1 as GTSNPN and CDR2 as SVGIG (reference sequence). The CDR3 length is 13 residues.

The V and J genes are TRBV15 and TRBJ1-2; the D is unclear. There are 13 residues in the CDR3. From germline, CDR1 is LNHNV and CDR2 YYDKDF (reference sequence). Trimming took 0 bases from V and 6 from J, leaving 8 bases between them. The CDR3 DNA reads as TGTGCCACCAGCAGAGATCGAATGGATGGCTACACCTTC. Protein sequence: CATSRDRMDGYTF.

The chain employs TRBV7-9 and TRBJ1-5; D unresolved. Germline CDR1 reads SEHNR; CDR2 reads FQNEAQ (reference sequence). The V end lost 1 base, the J end lost 4 bases, and 11 bases lay between the germline ends. The CDR3 has 15 residues. The CDR3 reads CASSLEGSGNQPQHF. The CDR3, as DNA: TGTGCCAGCAGCTTAGAAGGGTCGGGGAATCAGCCCCAGCATTTT. The complete variable domain, with remaining parts taken from reference TRBV7-9 and TRBJ1-5, reads DTGVSQNPRHKITKRGQNVTFRCDPISEHNRLYWYRQTLGQGPEFLTYFQNEAQLEKSRLLSDRFSAERPKGSFSTLEIQRTEQGDSAMYLCASSLEGSGNQPQHFGDGTRLSIL.

The genes are TRBV25-1 and TRBJ2-5; 7 nucleotides align to TRBD2. The CDR3 is 15 residues long. The V gene end was trimmed by 5 bases and the J gene end by 8 bases; junction bases not matched to a gene: 14. Germline V gene sequence: CDR1 MGHDK, CDR2 SYGVNS. The CDR3 here is CASSTSSGPRGTQYF. In DNA form, the CDR3 reads TGTGCCAGCAGTACCTCTAGCGGACCTAGGGGTACCCAGTACTTC.

V usage is TRBV18 and J usage is TRBJ1-2; D gene unclear. V was pared by 3 bases and J by 6 bases, with 11 bases between. In germline, CDR1 is KGHSH, CDR2 LQKENI. This CDR3 comprises 13 residues. CDR3 protein: CASSPDPLNGYTF. The DNA for the CDR3 is TGTGCCAGCTCACCCGACCCGTTGAATGGCTACACCTTC.

This chain uses TRBV27 with TRBJ2-3; the D is unclear. Germline values: CDR1 MNHEY, CDR2 SMNVEV (reference sequence). The CDR3 runs to 14 residues. V was pared by 2 bases and J by 2 bases, with 8 bases between. The CDR3 nucleotides read TGTGCCAGCAGTTTAGGGATCAACACAGATACGCAGTATTTT. As protein: CASSLGINTDTQYF.

Only a few counts were recorded for this clone. The chain combines TRBV6-1 with TRBJ1-6, with D unresolved. V was pared by 1 base and J by 0 bases, with 7 bases between. The CDR3 is made up of 16 amino acids. CDR1 and CDR2 from the germline V gene are MNHNS and SASEGT. The CDR3 here is CASSEDWSSYNSPLHF. The CDR3, as DNA: TGTGCCAGCAGTGAAGATTGGAGCTCCTATAATTCACCCCTCCACTTT.

The J gene is TRBJ2-1, the V gene TRBV29-1; D is ambiguous. The V end was cut by 6 bases, the J end by 7 bases, with 13 bases between. The CDR3 consists of 12 residues. The germline V gene encodes CDR1 SQVTM and CDR2 ANQGSEA. The chain's CDR3 is CSVSDFSNEQFF. The CDR3 bases are TGCAGCGTCTCGGATTTTTCGAATGAGCAGTTCTTC.